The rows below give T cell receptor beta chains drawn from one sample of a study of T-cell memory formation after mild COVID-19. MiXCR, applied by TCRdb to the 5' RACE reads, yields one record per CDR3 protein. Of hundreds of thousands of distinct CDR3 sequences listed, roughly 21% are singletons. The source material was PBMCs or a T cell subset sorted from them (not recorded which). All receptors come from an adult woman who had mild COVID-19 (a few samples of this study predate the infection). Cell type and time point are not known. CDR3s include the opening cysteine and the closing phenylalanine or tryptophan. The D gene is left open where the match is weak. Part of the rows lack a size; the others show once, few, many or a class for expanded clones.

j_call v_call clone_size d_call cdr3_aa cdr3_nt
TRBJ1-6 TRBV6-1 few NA CASSEVGGSSYNSPLHF TGTGCCAGCAGTGAAGTGGGGGGGAGCTCCTATAATTCACCCCTCCACTTT
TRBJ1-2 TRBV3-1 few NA CASSQVSVVGYTF TGTGCCAGCAGCCAAGTGTCCGTGGTTGGCTACACCTTC
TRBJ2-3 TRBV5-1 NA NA CASGGGLSTDTQYF TGCGCCAGCGGGGGCGGACTTAGCACAGATACGCAGTATTTT
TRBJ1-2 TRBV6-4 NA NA CASSDLGGGYTF TGTGCCAGCAGTGACTTGGGGGGTGGCTACACCTTC
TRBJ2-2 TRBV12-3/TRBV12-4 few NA CASRGGLNTGELFF TGTGCCAGCAGGGGAGGACTGAACACCGGGGAGCTGTTTTTT
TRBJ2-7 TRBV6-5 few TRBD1 CASSYTWTGFGTYEQYF TGTGCCAGCAGTTACACCTGGACAGGCTTCGGGACCTACGAGCAGTACTTC
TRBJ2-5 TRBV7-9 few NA CASSLLSGPRETQYF TGTGCCAGCAGCCTCCTCAGCGGGCCACGCGAGACCCAGTACTTC
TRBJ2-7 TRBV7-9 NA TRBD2 CASSLVAGVGEQYF TGTGCCAGCAGCTTAGTAGCGGGAGTTGGCGAGCAGTACTTC
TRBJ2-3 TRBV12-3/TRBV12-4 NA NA CASSFGRETQYF TGTGCCAGCAGTTTTGGCAGGGAAACGCAGTATTTT
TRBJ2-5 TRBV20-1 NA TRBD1 CSASVFRTGDEETQYF TGCAGTGCTAGTGTATTCCGCACAGGGGATGAAGAGACCCAGTACTTC
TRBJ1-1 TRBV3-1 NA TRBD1 CASSQTSGTGGLNTEAFF TGTGCCAGCAGCCAGACCTCCGGGACAGGGGGCCTCAACACTGAAGCTTTCTTT
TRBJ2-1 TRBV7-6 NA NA CASSLQQGSYNEQFF TGTGCCAGCAGCTTACAGCAGGGTTCCTACAATGAGCAGTTCTTC
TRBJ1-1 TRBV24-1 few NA CATSDGANTEAFF TGTGCCACCAGTGATGGGGCGAACACTGAAGCTTTCTTT
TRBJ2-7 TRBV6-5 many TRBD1 CASSQGTGYEQYF TGTGCCAGCAGTCAAGGGACAGGGTACGAGCAGTACTTC
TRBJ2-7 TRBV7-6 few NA CASSLVTSSEQYF TGTGCCAGCAGCTTAGTCACTAGCTCCGAGCAGTACTTC
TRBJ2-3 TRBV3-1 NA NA CASSLTDSGGTQYF TGTGCCAGCAGCCTCACGGACAGTGGGGGTACGCAGTATTTT
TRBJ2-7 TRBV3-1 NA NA CASSQLGIGTAEYF TGTGCCAGCAGCCAGCTAGGGATAGGCACGGCGGAGTACTTC
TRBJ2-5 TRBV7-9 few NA CASSVRRGSETQYF TGTGCCAGCAGCGTTCGAAGGGGGTCCGAGACCCAGTACTTC
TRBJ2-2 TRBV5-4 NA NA CASSQQTSGELFF TGTGCCAGCAGCCAACAGACGTCCGGGGAGCTGTTTTTT
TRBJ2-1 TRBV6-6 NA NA CASSSPRRTVANEQFF TGTGCCAGCAGTTCCCCTAGACGGACGGTAGCGAATGAGCAGTTCTTC
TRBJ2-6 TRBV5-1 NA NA CASSFFRGGGANVLTF TGCGCCAGCAGCTTCTTCCGGGGCGGCGGGGCCAACGTCCTGACTTTC
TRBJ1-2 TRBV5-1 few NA CASSADSIGYGYTF TGCGCCAGCAGCGCGGACAGTATTGGTTATGGCTACACCTTC
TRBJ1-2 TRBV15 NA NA CATSTAAGGGYTF TGTGCCACCAGCACCGCGGCCGGAGGTGGCTACACCTTC
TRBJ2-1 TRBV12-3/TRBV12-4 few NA CASSIGGVTYNEQFF TGTGCCAGCAGTATAGGAGGGGTTACCTACAATGAGCAGTTCTTC
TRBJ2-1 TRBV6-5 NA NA CASSYVGPPVNEQFF TGTGCCAGCAGTTACGTCGGGCCCCCAGTCAATGAGCAGTTCTTC
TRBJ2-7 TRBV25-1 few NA CASRLRGGYEQYF TGTGCCAGCAGGCTCAGGGGAGGCTACGAGCAGTACTTC
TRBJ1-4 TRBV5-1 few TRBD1 CASSPGTGYEKLFF TGCGCCAGCAGCCCCGGGACAGGGTACGAAAAACTGTTTTTT
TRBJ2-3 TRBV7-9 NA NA CASSFRQGGTTDTQYF TGTGCCAGCAGCTTCCGTCAGGGCGGCACCACAGATACGCAGTATTTT
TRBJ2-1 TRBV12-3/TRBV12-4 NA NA CASSPPGRGYNEQFF TGTGCCAGCAGTCCTCCAGGGCGGGGATACAATGAGCAGTTCTTC
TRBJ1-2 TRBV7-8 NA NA CASSLSQVNGYTF TGTGCCAGCAGCTTATCCCAGGTCAATGGCTACACCTTC
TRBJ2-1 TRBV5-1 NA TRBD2 CASTSGRGDEQFF TGCGCCAGCACCTCCGGCCGGGGGGATGAGCAGTTCTTC
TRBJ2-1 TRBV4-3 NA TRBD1 CASSREGQGYNEQFF TGCGCCAGCAGCCGAGAGGGACAGGGGTACAATGAGCAGTTCTTC
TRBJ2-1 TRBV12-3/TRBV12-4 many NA CASSLAGPPGFF TGTGCCAGCAGTTTAGCGGGCCCCCCGGGGTTCTTC
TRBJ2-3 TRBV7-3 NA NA CASSLIPGINTDTQYF TGTGCCAGCAGCTTAATCCCTGGGATAAACACAGATACGCAGTATTTT
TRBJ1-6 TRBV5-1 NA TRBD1 CASSLGGQGLNSPLHF TGCGCCAGCAGCTTGGGCGGACAGGGGTTGAATTCACCCCTCCACTTT
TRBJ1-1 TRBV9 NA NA CASSVSGTWNTEAFF TGTGCCAGCAGCGTGTCGGGGACGTGGAACACTGAAGCTTTCTTT
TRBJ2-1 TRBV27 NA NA CASTPEMSASWSEQFF TGTGCCAGCACCCCCGAAATGAGCGCGAGCTGGAGTGAGCAGTTCTTC
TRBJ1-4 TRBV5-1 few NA CASRTGTVNEKLFF TGCGCCAGCAGAACCGGGACGGTGAATGAAAAACTGTTTTTT
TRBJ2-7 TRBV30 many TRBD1 CAWSAPGTGLYEQYF TGTGCCTGGAGTGCCCCCGGGACAGGTCTCTACGAGCAGTACTTC
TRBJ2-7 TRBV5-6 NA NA CASSLSGGGSEQYF TGTGCCAGCAGCTTGTCGGGAGGGGGCAGCGAGCAGTACTTC
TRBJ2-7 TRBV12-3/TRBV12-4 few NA CASSPDTSSYEQYF TGTGCCAGCAGTCCTGATACTAGTTCCTACGAGCAGTACTTC
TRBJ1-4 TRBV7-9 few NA CASSFGRVEKLFF TGTGCCAGCAGCTTCGGGAGAGTGGAAAAACTGTTTTTT
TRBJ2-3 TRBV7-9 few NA CASRPSRLRITDTQYF TGTGCCAGCCGCCCTAGTCGCCTTCGGATCACAGATACGCAGTATTTT
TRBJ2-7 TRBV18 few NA CASSPGSVYYEQYF TGTGCCAGCTCACCCGGCAGTGTTTACTACGAGCAGTACTTC
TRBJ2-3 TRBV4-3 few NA CASSQGLRNGRVADTQYF TGCGCCAGCAGCCAAGGATTGCGCAACGGGAGAGTTGCAGATACGCAGTATTTT
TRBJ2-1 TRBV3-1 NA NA CASSQLGDEQFF TGTGCCAGCAGCCAGTTGGGTGATGAGCAGTTCTTC
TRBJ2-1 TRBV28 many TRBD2 CASSPPSGGTYEQFF TGTGCCAGCAGCCCCCCCAGCGGGGGGACCTATGAGCAGTTCTTC
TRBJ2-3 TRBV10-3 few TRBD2 CAISEPTEGPTSGGPDTQYF TGTGCCATCAGTGAGCCTACCGAGGGCCCGACTAGCGGGGGGCCAGATACGCAGTATTTT
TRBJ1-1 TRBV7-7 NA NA CASSRHQGTEAFF TGTGCCAGCAGCCGACACCAGGGCACTGAAGCTTTCTTT
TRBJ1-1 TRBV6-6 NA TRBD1 CASSAPGQGKGAFF TGTGCCAGCAGCGCCCCAGGACAGGGGAAAGGAGCTTTCTTT
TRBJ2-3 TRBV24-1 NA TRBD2 CATSDLTESGLAGVYF TGTGCCACCAGTGATTTGACCGAATCCGGACTAGCGGGAGTGTATTTT
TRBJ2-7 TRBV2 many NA CASEQALGYEQYF TGTGCCAGCGAACAGGCCCTGGGCTACGAGCAGTACTTC
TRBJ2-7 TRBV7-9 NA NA CASSSSMPVQGLYEQYF TGTGCCAGCAGCTCCTCCATGCCCGTACAGGGTCTCTACGAGCAGTACTTC
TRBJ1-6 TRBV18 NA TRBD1 CASSRRTGGSDNSPLHF TGTGCCAGCTCGCGAAGAACAGGGGGCAGCGATAATTCACCCCTCCACTTT
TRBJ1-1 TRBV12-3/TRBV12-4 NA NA CASSPDVGTEAFF TGTGCCAGCAGTCCGGACGTGGGGACTGAAGCTTTCTTT
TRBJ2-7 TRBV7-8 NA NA CASSTTAYEQYF TGTGCCAGCAGCACCACCGCTTACGAGCAGTACTTC
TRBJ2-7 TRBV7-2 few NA CASSLVYPEQYF TGTGCCAGCAGCTTAGTGTATCCCGAGCAGTACTTC
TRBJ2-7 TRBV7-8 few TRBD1 CASSLTGGFISSYEQYF TGTGCCAGCAGCTTGACAGGGGGATTTATTAGCTCCTACGAGCAGTACTTC
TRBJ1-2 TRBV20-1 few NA CSDRTDYGYTF TGCAGCGATCGGACAGACTATGGCTACACCTTC
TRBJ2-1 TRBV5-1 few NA CASSLVGLEHSSYNEQFF TGCGCCAGCAGCTTGGTCGGACTGGAGCATAGCTCCTACAATGAGCAGTTCTTC